A single T cell receptor beta chain is shown here with its context. Its antigen is unidentified. This entry belongs to a study of ipilimumab plus nivolumab after autologous stem cell transplantation. Checkpoint therapy with ipilimumab 1 mg/kg began 14 to 28 days after transplant. Patients received nivolumab 3 mg/kg at weeks 1, 4, 7, 10, then fortnightly to week 26. Repertoires were generated with immunoSEQ multiplex PCR, while TCRdb's copy carries only in-frame clones and drops some. The data show fewer than 30,000 clones, 70% to 90% seen once. Regarding the study as a whole: The authors say TCR, Treg and microbiome findings warrant further study.

The V gene lost 7 bases and the J gene lost 5 bases, with 15 bases spanning the gap. CDR1 is SNHLY and CDR2 is FYNNEI in the germline V gene. The length of the CDR3 is 14 residues. The TCR sequence derives from a male donor with diffuse large B-cell lymphoma. The material was PBMCs, obtained in a trial of ipilimumab plus nivolumab as post-transplant consolidation. The chain is built from TRBV2 and TRBJ1-5, with no clear D. CDR3 nucleotide sequence: TGTGCCAGCAACAGAAATGGGTACGATCAGCCCCAGCATTTT. This codes for CASNRNGYDQPQHF. Looking up the rest from reference TRBV2 and TRBJ1-5 gives the full variable domain: EPEVTQTPSHQVTQMGQEVILRCVPISNHLYFYWYRQILGQKVEFLVSFYNNEISEKSEIFDDQFSVERPDGSNFTLKIRSTKLEDSAMYFCASNRNGYDQPQHFGDGTRLSIL.